This TCR beta chain was documented in a study of beta chain features in type 1 diabetes. Study summary: Cell yields, gender and age were similar in healthy donors and patients. General study points: Reduced insertions and increased deletions marked VDJ junctions in type 1 diabetes patients. Across all four CD4+ subsets, people with type 1 diabetes showed modestly shorter TCRB CDR3s.

The CDR3 extends over 14 amino acids. The germline V gene has CDR1 MNHEY and CDR2 SVGAGI. In regard to this clone: Its antigen is not known. A read error may produce the germline difference seen at one junction end.

Every bit of the isolated RNA underwent reverse transcription, so sequencing read expressed TCRB transcripts. Sequencing was performed with immunoSEQ multiplex PCR; in TCRdb, only in-frame clones are kept and a portion is missing. The table records around 160,000 clones, about 8.3% of them present only once. Purities over 95% were achieved in all sorted populations. The chain has TRBV6-5 and TRBJ1-5; a possible D gene is TRBD1 (6 bases). The sequencing sample was made of central memory CD4+ T cells from blood. This receptor was identified in a woman aged 18-35 years with type 1 diabetes. The CDR3 region has the DNA TGTGCCATCAGTGCCGGGACACAGGGTCAGCCCCAGCATTTT. It yields the protein CAISAGTQGQPQHF.